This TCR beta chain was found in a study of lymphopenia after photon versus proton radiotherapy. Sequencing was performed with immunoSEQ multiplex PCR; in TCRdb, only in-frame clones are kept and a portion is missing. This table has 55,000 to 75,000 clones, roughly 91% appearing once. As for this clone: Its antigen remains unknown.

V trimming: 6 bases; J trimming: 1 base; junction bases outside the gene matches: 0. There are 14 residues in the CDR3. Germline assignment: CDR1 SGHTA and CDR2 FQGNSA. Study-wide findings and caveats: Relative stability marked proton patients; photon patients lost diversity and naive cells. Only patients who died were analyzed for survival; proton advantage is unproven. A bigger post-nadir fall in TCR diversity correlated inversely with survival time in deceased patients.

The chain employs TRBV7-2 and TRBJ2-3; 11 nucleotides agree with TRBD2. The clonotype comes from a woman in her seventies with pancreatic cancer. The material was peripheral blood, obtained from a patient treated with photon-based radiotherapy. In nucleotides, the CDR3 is TGTGCCAGCAGTAGCGGGGGGGGCACAGATACGCAGTATTTT. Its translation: CASSSGGGTDTQYF.